This TCR beta chain was retrieved from a study of shared clonotypes between healthy human individuals. About the research overall: The study used three CD4 naive, three CD4 memory, two CD8 naive and one CD8 memory plate per donor.

The CDR3 is 15 amino acids. V lost 2 bases, J lost 8 bases, and 5 bases stayed unmatched. Germline V gene data show CDR1 as MGHRA and CDR2 as YSYEKL. Concerning this clone itself: What it binds is unknown.

At the deep level, the assay was run. Libraries were prepared by immunoSEQ multiplex PCR; TCRdb keeps only in-frame clonotypes and omits some of them. This sample has about 2.5 million clones, with around 93% found just once. Findings and limits, study-wide: Compared with clonotypes that all four donors shared, non-shared clonotypes had lower generation probabilities.

V and J are TRBV4-1 and TRBJ2-2, with TRBD2 matching over 10 bases. The sequenced sample was naive CD4+ T cells from PBMCs. Subset meaning: CD45RA+ positively selected. The receptor comes from a man aged 18 to 30 in good health. Some clones in this sample may be carry-over from other donors' samples. CDR3 region: CASSQLAGAVGELFF. The CDR3 DNA reads as TGCGCCAGCAGCCAACTAGCGGGAGCGGTAGGGGAGCTGTTTTTT.